These 14 T cell receptor beta chains share one sample of origin, sequenced in a study of shared clonotypes between healthy human individuals. The protocol was immunoSEQ multiplex PCR, while the TCRdb copy is restricted to in-frame clones and leaves out a portion. Of 650,000 to 800,000 clones listed, roughly 72% are singletons. Sequencing was done on a sample of memory CD4+ T cells sorted from blood. Documented subset: CD45RA-negative fraction. The receptors derive from a woman in her twenties or thirties in good health.

CDR3 sequence: CASSSEGLEQFF. The CDR3 DNA is TGTGCCAGTAGTAGCGAGGGGCTTGAGCAGTTCTTC. This sequence joins TRBV19 and TRBJ2-1, with D possibly being TRBD1 or TRBD2 (5 bases each). Germline values: CDR1 LNHDA, CDR2 SQIVND (reference sequence). The CDR3 totals 12 residues. V was trimmed by 4 bases and J by 9 bases, leaving 10 bases between them.

Comments on this clone: This probably arose from a read error, given a far larger clone one base away. This same CDR3 is encoded by further DNA sequences in the sample. This sequence joins TRBV7-2 and TRBJ1-2; a weak D match, TRBD1 (5 bases). This CDR3 is built from 11 residues. Germline CDR1 and CDR2: SGHTA and FQGNSA. V shed 1 base and J shed 8 bases, with 5 bases lying between them. CDR3 residues: CASSLGDGYTF. CDR3 DNA sequence: TGTGCCAGCAGCTTAGGGGACGGCTACACCTTC.

The DNA of the CDR3 is TGTGCCGGAAAGCGGGAGGCGATTGCTGAGCAGTTCTTC. Translating it yields CAGKREAIAEQFF. The rearrangement links TRBV2 to TRBJ2-1; 9 bases line up with TRBD2. The length of the CDR3 is 13 residues. The germline CDR1 and CDR2 sequences are SNHLY and FYNNEI. V dropped 11 bases and J dropped 9; count of bases not matched to a gene: 11.

This chain connects TRBV28 to TRBJ2-7; D call uncertain. The ends were cut back, 7 bases at V and 2 bases at J, with 24 bases in the middle. CDR3 length equals 17 residues. Germline CDR1 reads MDHEN; CDR2 reads SYDVKM. CDR3 region: CASTPSPWGSDTYEQYF. In DNA, the CDR3 is TGTGCCAGCACCCCAAGCCCTTGGGGATCTGACACCTACGAGCAGTACTTC. The complete variable domain, with remaining parts taken from reference TRBV28 and TRBJ2-7, reads DVKVTQSSRYLVKRTGEKVFLECVQDMDHENMFWYRQDPGLGLRLIYFSYDVKMKEKGDIPEGYSVSREKKERFSLILESASTNQTSMYLCASTPSPWGSDTYEQYFGPGTRLTVT.

This clone was observed a handful of times. This rearrangement joins TRBV12-5 to TRBJ2-1; D uncertain. The V and J ends lost 1 base and 10 bases respectively, with 5 bases between them. The germline gives CDR1 LGHNT, CDR2 FRNRAP. This CDR3 is built from 11 residues. For the CDR3, the DNA is TGTGCTAGTGGTTTGGGACACGAGCAGTTCTTC. Amino acids: CASGLGHEQFF. The full variable domain, rest sourced from reference TRBV12-5 and TRBJ2-1, is DARVTQTPRHKVTEMGQEVTMRCQPILGHNTVFWYRQTMMQGLELLAYFRNRAPLDDSGMPKDRFSAEMPDATLATLKIQPSEPRDSAVYFCASGLGHEQFFGPGTRLTVL.

The V call is TRBV5-1, the J call TRBJ2-3; possible D gene TRBD2, 6 bases. Germline loops: CDR1 SGHRS, CDR2 YFSETQ. The V and J ends lost 0 bases and 8 bases respectively, with 19 bases between them. This CDR3 comprises 16 residues. The chain's CDR3 is CASSLAVRGSGGTQYF. In nucleotides, the CDR3 is TGCGCCAGCAGCTTGGCGGTCCGGGGGAGTGGCGGTACGCAGTATTTT.

As for this clone: Other nucleotide sequences from this sample produce the same CDR3. The V gene is TRBV10-1, the J gene TRBJ2-3; possible D gene TRBD2, 6 bases. The V gene's germline CDR1 is WNHNN and CDR2 SYGVQD (reference sequence). V lost 6 bases and J 6 bases, leaving 10 bases between the germline ends. CDR3 length equals 12 residues. CDR3 coding DNA: TGCGCCAGCAGCGGGGGACTGGATACGCAGTATTTT. This codes for CASSGGLDTQYF.

This clone was observed a few times. The CDR3 DNA reads TGTGCCAGCAGCTTAGCGGGATCGATGCGAGAGACCCAGTACTTC. Translating it yields CASSLAGSMRETQYF. The rearrangement uses TRBV7-6 and TRBJ2-5, with no clear D. The germline V gene has CDR1 SGHVS and CDR2 FNYEAQ. This CDR3 region has 15 residues. The germline V and J ends were trimmed by 0 bases and 4 bases, with 12 bases remaining between them.

V and J are TRBV7-2 and TRBJ2-7; D possibly corresponds to TRBD1 (5 bases). CDR1 and CDR2 (germline): SGHTA, FQGNSA. The V and J ends lost 5 bases and 3 bases respectively, with 14 bases between them. This CDR3 region has 14 residues. The CDR3 loop is CASSLQGDFYEQYF. As DNA, the CDR3 is TGTGCCAGCAGCCTCCAGGGCGATTTCTACGAGCAGTACTTC.

V gene TRBV4-1 combines with J gene TRBJ1-6, with 8 bases identical to TRBD1. The CDR3 contains 13 residues. The trim removed 7 bases at V and 9 bases at J, leaving 5 bases unmatched. CDR1 is MGHRA and CDR2 is YSYEKL in the germline V gene. CDR3 residues: CASKETGVSPLHF. CDR3 coding DNA: TGCGCCAGCAAGGAGACAGGGGTTTCACCCCTCCACTTT.

The V gene is TRBV7-8, the J gene TRBJ2-2; 7 nucleotides align to TRBD2. The germline gives CDR1 SGHVS, CDR2 FQNEAQ. The CDR3 extends over 13 amino acids. J was trimmed by 5 bases and V by 5 bases; bases with no gene match: 2. This chain's CDR3 is CASSRAGTGELFF. The CDR3 nucleotides are TGTGCCAGCAGCCGAGCGGGAACCGGGGAGCTGTTTTTT.

The sample holds a few counts of this clone. The rearrangement uses TRBV30 and TRBJ2-3, with 10 bases aligning to TRBD2. Per the germline V gene, CDR1 is GTSNPN and CDR2 is SVGIG (reference sequence). The trim removed 0 bases at V and 2 bases at J, leaving 8 bases unmatched. This CDR3 is 17 amino acids long. Written as DNA, the CDR3 is TGTGCCTGGAGTGTATTAGCGGGAGGCGGTTTCACAGATACGCAGTATTTT. It is translated as CAWSVLAGGGFTDTQYF.

This clone was counted only a few times. This chain joins TRBV11-2 and TRBJ2-1, with D perhaps TRBD1 (6 bases). This CDR3 is built from 13 residues. Germline values: CDR1 SGHAT, CDR2 FQNNGV. Trimming removed 5 bases from V and 4 bases from J, with 9 bases in between. The CDR3 DNA reads TGTGCCAGCAGCCAAGGACAGTACAATGAGCAGTTCTTC. It yields the protein CASSQGQYNEQFF.

In its sample, this clone was seen a few times. CDR3 DNA sequence: TGTGCCAGCAGCTTAAACGGGGCTAATCAGCCCCAGCATTTT. This encodes CASSLNGANQPQHF. The rearrangement uses TRBV7-3 and TRBJ1-5; weak D call: TRBD1 (5 bases). The V and J ends lost 1 base and 4 bases respectively, with 8 bases between them. Germline values: CDR1 SGHTA, CDR2 FQGTGA. The CDR3 spans 14 residues.